The clone carrying this T cell receptor (beta chain) was recorded at least ten times. Arm-PCR of CDR3 regions and iRepertoire HTBI primers were used to build TCR beta libraries. MiXCR was run by TCRdb on the multiplex PCR reads, yielding one entry per CDR3 protein. The table shows around 360,000 distinct CDR3 sequences, with 15% to 20% occurring only once. With V trimmed by 4 bases and J by 5 bases, 3 bases remained unmatched. Per the germline V gene, CDR1 is SGHVS and CDR2 is FNYEAQ. The CDR3 loop spans 15 amino acids. These data belong to a study of regulatory T cells in long-lasting Graves disease. As for time point: newly diagnosed GD, antithyroid drugs for less than 3 months. Researchers made the TCR library from RNA that was extracted from PBMCs. This sample was also put to use in a study of T cells in Graves' hyperthyroidism and ophthalmopathy. That publication notes: Ophthalmopathy was distinguished from stable hyperthyroidism by 13 V-J signatures.

Here the sequenced sample was peripheral blood mononuclear cells (PBMCs), taken at new diagnosis, from a patient treated with antithyroid drugs. The chain joins TRBV7-6 to TRBJ2-1, with 12 nucleotides matching TRBD2. This TCR derives from a young woman with Graves disease. This chain's CDR3 is CASSSPSGGDNEQFF. DNA for the CDR3: TGTGCCAGCAGCTCCCCTAGCGGGGGGGACAATGAGCAGTTCTTC.